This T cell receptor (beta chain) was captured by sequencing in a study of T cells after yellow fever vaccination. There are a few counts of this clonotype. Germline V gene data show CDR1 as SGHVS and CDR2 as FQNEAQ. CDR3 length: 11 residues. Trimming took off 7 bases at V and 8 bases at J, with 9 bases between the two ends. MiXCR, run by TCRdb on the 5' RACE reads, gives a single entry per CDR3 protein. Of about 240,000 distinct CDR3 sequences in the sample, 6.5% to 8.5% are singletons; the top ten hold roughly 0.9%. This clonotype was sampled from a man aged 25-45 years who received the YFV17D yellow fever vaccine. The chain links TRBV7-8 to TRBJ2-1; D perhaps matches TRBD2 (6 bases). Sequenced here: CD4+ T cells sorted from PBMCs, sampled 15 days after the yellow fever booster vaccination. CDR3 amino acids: CASTRGDEQFF. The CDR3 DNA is TGTGCCAGCACCCGCGGGGATGAGCAGTTCTTC.